These T cell receptor beta chains were read from a single sample in a study of blood T cells in healthy people across ages. TCRdb used MiXCR to reprocess the 5' RACE reads, holding one entry per CDR3 protein. The profile shows 1.4 million to 1.5 million distinct CDR3 sequences, approximately 38% of them singletons. Sequenced material: blood. All receptors come from a woman aged 18-29 years in good health. The CDR3 runs from the conserved cysteine through the conserved F or W. A D gene is named only where the DNA matches it firmly. Size is stated for part of the rows, as once, few or many counts, or as a class when the clone is expanded.

abundance	j_gene	v_gene	d_gene	CDR3aa	CDR3nt
NA	TRBJ1-2	TRBV6-4	TRBD1	CASSDSTGGIGYTF	TGTGCCAGCAGTGACTCGACAGGGGGCATTGGCTACACCTTC
NA	TRBJ2-1	TRBV7-6	NA	CASSLARGTNNEQFF	TGTGCCAGCAGCTTAGCCAGGGGAACAAACAATGAGCAGTTCTTC
NA	TRBJ2-1	TRBV3-1	TRBD2	CASSQQREGPVINEQFF	TGTGCCAGCAGCCAACAACGGGAGGGCCCTGTTATCAATGAGCAGTTCTTC
once	TRBJ2-3	TRBV20-1	NA	CSASLFLRDSTDTQYF	TGCAGTGCTAGCCTTTTCCTGCGGGACAGCACAGATACGCAGTATTTT
NA	TRBJ1-2	TRBV12-5	NA	CASGLGGGGHYGYTF	TGTGCTAGTGGTTTGGGGGGTGGGGGGCACTATGGCTACACCTTC
NA	TRBJ1-1	TRBV10-3	NA	CAIRASISQGEAFF	TGTGCCATCAGAGCCTCAATTTCACAGGGTGAAGCTTTCTTT
NA	TRBJ2-5	TRBV10-3	NA	CAISESTVFLDEQYF	TGTGCCATCAGTGAGTCGACAGTCTTTCTGGATGAGCAGTACTTC
NA	TRBJ2-1	TRBV3-1	TRBD2	CAGSQDRGGWDEQFF	TGTGCCGGCAGCCAAGATCGGGGGGGCTGGGATGAGCAGTTCTTC
NA	TRBJ2-3	TRBV6-1	NA	CASSQYIRPGGGTDTQYF	TGTGCCAGCAGTCAATACATACGACCAGGTGGGGGGACAGATACGCAGTATTTT
NA	TRBJ2-3	TRBV14	NA	CASSQDPVGLRTDTQYF	TGTGCCAGCAGCCAAGATCCCGTCGGACTCAGGACAGATACGCAGTATTTT
NA	TRBJ2-3	TRBV20-1	NA	CSARDGETESTDTQYF	TGCAGTGCTAGAGATGGAGAGACAGAGAGCACAGATACGCAGTATTTT
NA	TRBJ2-7	TRBV3-1	NA	CASSRRGGSSSYEQYF	TGTGCCAGCAGCCGCCGTGGCGGGTCGAGCTCCTACGAGCAGTACTTC
NA	TRBJ1-1	TRBV5-1	NA	CASSLFQGSTTEAFF	TGCGCCAGCAGCTTGTTTCAGGGCTCGACCACTGAAGCTTTCTTT
NA	TRBJ1-2	TRBV27	NA	CVSSWAQGSDDGYTF	TGTGTCAGCAGTTGGGCTCAGGGTAGTGATGATGGCTACACCTTC
NA	TRBJ1-2	TRBV28	NA	CASRQNNYGYTF	TGTGCCAGCAGGCAGAATAACTATGGCTACACCTTC
NA	TRBJ2-2	TRBV6-1	NA	CASRRDSFTGELFF	TGTGCCAGCAGGCGGGACAGCTTTACCGGGGAGCTGTTTTTT
NA	TRBJ1-6	TRBV9	NA	CASSVDGTGNSPLHF	TGTGCCAGCAGCGTAGACGGGACCGGCAATTCACCCCTCCACTTT
NA	TRBJ1-3	TRBV28	NA	CASSFQGRQSGNNIYF	TGTGCCAGCAGTTTTCAGGGCCGGCAGTCTGGAAACAACATATATTTT
NA	TRBJ2-7	TRBV20-1	NA	CSARQGSFNEQYF	TGCAGTGCTAGGCAGGGTTCGTTTAACGAGCAGTACTTC
NA	TRBJ1-6	TRBV2	NA	CASRGLQLSYNSPLHF	TGTGCCAGCAGGGGACTACAGCTCTCCTATAATTCACCCCTCCACTTT
NA	TRBJ1-1	TRBV19	TRBD1	CASSIDSTGLNTEAFF	TGTGCCAGTAGTATAGACTCGACAGGGCTGAACACTGAAGCTTTCTTT
NA	TRBJ1-2	TRBV27	TRBD1	CASWRGDRDLDGYTF	TGTGCCAGCTGGAGGGGGGACAGGGATCTGGATGGCTACACCTTC
few	TRBJ2-1	TRBV7-8	NA	CASSLILGHNEQFF	TGTGCCAGCAGCCTCATCCTTGGGCACAATGAGCAGTTCTTC